This passage covers 2 T cell receptor beta chains from one sample sequenced in a study of T-cell memory formation after mild COVID-19. TCRdb fed the 5' RACE reads into MiXCR, producing one record per CDR3 protein. Seen here are fewer than 300,000 distinct CDR3 sequences, about a sixth observed once, and the top ten hold roughly 23%. The sample taken for sequencing was PBMCs or a T cell subset sorted from them (not recorded which). These receptors originate from a man between 18 and 29 years old who had mild COVID-19 (a few samples of this study predate the infection). Cell type and time point are not known.

This clonotype was observed a handful of times. The chain carries TRBV12-3 or TRBV12-4 and TRBJ2-5, with D tentatively TRBD1 (5 bases). The CDR3 runs 14 residues. V was clipped by 3 bases and J by 1 base, with 9 bases between them. The DNA of the CDR3 is TGTGCCAGCAGTTTGGGGCAGTTCCAAGAGACCCAGTACTTC. It is translated as CASSLGQFQETQYF.

This clonotype was detected only a few times. The chain joins TRBV20-1 to TRBJ2-5, with 7 nucleotides matching TRBD2. From germline, CDR1 is DFQATT and CDR2 SNEGSKA (reference sequence). The J segment lost 5 bases and the V segment lost 3 bases, leaving 6 bases of the junction unmatched. The CDR3 spans 13 residues. This CDR3 is CSASRLAVETQYF. In DNA, the CDR3 is TGCAGTGCTAGTAGGCTAGCGGTCGAGACCCAGTACTTC.